What follows is one T cell receptor (beta chain) and its context. No cognate antigen has been identified for it. Lacking the conserved final phenylalanine or tryptophan, this CDR3 likely reflects a read error. The DNA is left out, because the CDR3 cannot be placed on it with certainty; the CDR3 is given as TCRdb lists it. Sequencing was performed on an Illumina NovaSeq 6000. Using 5'RACE with constant-segment primers, TCRalpha and TCRbeta cDNA libraries were constructed, with sample barcodes and unique molecular identifiers added in the process. RNA was extracted from every sample with Trizol reagent. The libraries were amplified in two PCR steps, and the second step added a second sample barcode and Illumina TruSeq adapters. The libraries were sequenced on an Illumina NovaSeq using 2 x 150 bp paired-end reads. In the original analysis: Reads were demultiplexed and collapsed into UMI-guided consensus sequences with migec v1.2.7. Using mixcr v2.1.11, UMI consensuses were aligned to TRA and TRB V and J templates and then assembled into clonotypes. A clonotype was counted as expanded or contracted only when both edgeR and NoisET called the clonotype significant, with the noise models trained on biological replicates. edgeR calls used a false discovery rate-adjusted p below 0.01 and a log2 fold-change threshold of 1. As an exploratory analysis of dynamics, max-normalized trajectories of the 1000 most abundant clonotypes were examined with PCA combined with hierarchical clustering. Each responding clone was given a CD4 or CD8 phenotype based on the CD4+ and CD8+ repertoires, which had been sequenced separately. The public reads were run again by TCRdb, first through fastp at Q25 and then through MiXCR, and only productive beta chains were kept. Here each entry gathers all rows of one CDR3 protein and keeps the most common genes and DNA. TCRdb's processing, not the study's, gives the V and J calls here. For this sample the table gives 95,000 to 120,000 distinct CDR3 sequences, of which about 20% were detected only once. Roughly two fifths of the sample goes to the ten largest clones.

The data derive from a study of T-cell memory formation after mild COVID-19 (dated by TCRdb to 2020 to 2022). Looking at the study overall: Most TCR sequence clusters were specific to one of the two donors. In two donors, T-cell clones that expanded and contracted after mild COVID-19 were followed by sequencing TCRalpha and TCRbeta repertoires longitudinally. The cohort was made up of two young adult volunteers, one female and one male, who were previously healthy.

Study-level results and caveats: Contracting CD4+ clones turned up mainly in the CM and EM memory subsets, whereas EMRA was where CD8+ clones were enriched. Some responding clones were found in pre-infection memory, which suggests that pre-existing cross-reactive memory T cells took part in the SARS-CoV-2 response. Clones contracting from day 15 to 85 had balanced CD4/CD8 phenotypes, while a second wave expanding from day 15 to 37 was biased towards CD4+. Whether the second-wave clones peaking on day 37 were SARS-CoV-2 specific was not confirmed. The study covered only a couple of mild cases, and larger cohorts including severe cases with pre-infection samples were considered necessary.

The CDR3 is 9 residues long, counting both termini. The germline V gene supplies CDR1 KGHSH and CDR2 LQKENI. PBMCs were isolated by Ficoll-Paque density gradient centrifugation. Recombination joined TRBV18 with TRBJ2-5. The sequence was obtained from a man younger than 35 who had mild COVID-19 (a few samples of this study predate the infection). The sample titles of this study are shuffled in the database, so cell type and time point are left out; the donor was told from shared clones. Sequenced sample: PBMCs or a T cell subset sorted from them (not recorded which). The CDR3 amino acid sequence is: CASSPFLLQ.